This T cell receptor (beta chain) was recorded in a study of shared T cell receptors in the human thymus (dated by TCRdb to 2020 to 2022). In the study overall: The study examined how self-reactive, shared T-cell receptor alpha chains are generated in the human thymus.

Comment on this clone: This clone's antigen is unknown. It has no much larger one-base neighbor in the sample; base qualities were not kept.

Receptor amplification or capture employed the immunoSEQ multiplex PCR assay. Sourced from immuneACCESS, this table was stored by TCRdb with only in-frame sequences that have V and J called. A share of the clones is absent; for the studies checked, an unresolved V gene accounts for under half, and the remainder has no known explanation. In all, the sample holds over 350,000 clones, and 85% to 95% of those were seen once. Roughly 0.02% of the sample comes from the top ten. CDR1 and CDR2 were assigned from the germline V gene as MGHRA and YSYEKL. V trim: 2 bases; J trim: 3 bases; unmatched bases: 7. Reading from cysteine to phenylalanine, the CDR3 counts 16 amino acids. Of all the DNA, just the CDR3 is kept, 48 bases in frame from base 1.

Sequenced: thymocytes. This chain joins TRBV4-1 to TRBJ1-2, and TRBD1 aligns with 9 junction nucleotides. The TCR was taken from a human donor. Here the CDR3 is given as CASSQTGTGQDYGYTF. The base sequence is TGCGCCAGCAGCCAAACTGGGACAGGGCAAGACTATGGCTACACCTTC.